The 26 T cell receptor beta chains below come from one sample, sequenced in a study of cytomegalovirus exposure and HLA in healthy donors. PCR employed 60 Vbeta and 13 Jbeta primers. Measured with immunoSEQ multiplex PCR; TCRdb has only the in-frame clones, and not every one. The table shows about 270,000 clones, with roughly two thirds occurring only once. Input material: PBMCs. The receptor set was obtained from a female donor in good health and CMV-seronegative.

CDR3 coding DNA: TGTGCCAGCAGCTCCGGGACTACCGCCTACGAGCAGTACTTC. As protein: CASSSGTTAYEQYF. The genes are TRBV7-8 and TRBJ2-7; 7 nucleotides agree with TRBD2. The CDR3 is 14 residues long. The V and J ends lost 4 bases and 2 bases, in that order; junction bases with no gene match: 5. Germline CDR1 and CDR2: SGHVS and FQNEAQ.

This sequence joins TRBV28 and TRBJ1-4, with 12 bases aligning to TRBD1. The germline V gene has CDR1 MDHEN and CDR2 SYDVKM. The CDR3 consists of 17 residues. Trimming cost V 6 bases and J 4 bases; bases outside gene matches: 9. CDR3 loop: CASSPGTGGADNEKLFF. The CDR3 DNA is TGTGCCAGCAGCCCCGGGACAGGGGGCGCAGATAATGAAAAACTGTTTTTT.

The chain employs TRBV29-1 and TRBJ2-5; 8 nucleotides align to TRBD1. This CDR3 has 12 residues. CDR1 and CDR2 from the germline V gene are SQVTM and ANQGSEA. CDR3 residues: CSSRGRQETQYF. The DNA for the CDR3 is TGCAGTAGCAGGGGGCGACAAGAGACCCAGTACTTC.

The CDR3 region is CASSTRGAGSTEAFF. CDR3 DNA: TGCGCCAGCAGCACGCGGGGGGCTGGGTCCACTGAAGCTTTCTTT. V and J are TRBV5-1 and TRBJ1-1, with D perhaps matching TRBD1 (6 bases). Germline assignment: CDR1 SGHRS and CDR2 YFSETQ. CDR3 size: 15 residues. Trimming shortened V by 4 bases and J by 4 bases, and 17 bases separated the two germline ends.

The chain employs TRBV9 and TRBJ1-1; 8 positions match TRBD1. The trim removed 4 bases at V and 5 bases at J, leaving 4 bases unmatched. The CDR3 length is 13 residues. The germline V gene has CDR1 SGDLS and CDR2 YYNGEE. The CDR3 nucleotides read TGTGCCAGCAGCACTCGGACAGGGACTGAAGCTTTCTTT. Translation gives CASSTRTGTEAFF. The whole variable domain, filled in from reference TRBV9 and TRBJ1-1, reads DSGVTQTPKHLITATGQRVTLRCSPRSGDLSVYWYQQSLDQGLQFLIQYYNGEERAKGNILERFSAQQFPDLHSELNLSSLELGDSALYFCASSTRTGTEAFFGQGTRLTVV.

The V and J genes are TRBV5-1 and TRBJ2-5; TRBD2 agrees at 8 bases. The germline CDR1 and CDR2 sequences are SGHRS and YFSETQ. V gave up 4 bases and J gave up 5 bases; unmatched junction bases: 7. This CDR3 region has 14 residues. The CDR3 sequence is CASSRGLERETQYF. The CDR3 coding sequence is TGCGCCAGCAGCAGGGGACTAGAGAGGGAGACCCAGTACTTC.

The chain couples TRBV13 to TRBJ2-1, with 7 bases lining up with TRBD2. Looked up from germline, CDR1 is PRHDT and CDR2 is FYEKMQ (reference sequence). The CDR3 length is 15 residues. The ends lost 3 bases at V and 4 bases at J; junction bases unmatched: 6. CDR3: CASSLNREAYNEQFF. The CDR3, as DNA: TGTGCCAGCAGCTTGAACCGGGAGGCGTACAATGAGCAGTTCTTC.

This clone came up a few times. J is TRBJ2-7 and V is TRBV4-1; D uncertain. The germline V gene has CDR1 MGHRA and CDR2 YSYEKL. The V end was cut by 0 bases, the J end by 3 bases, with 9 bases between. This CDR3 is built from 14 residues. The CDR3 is CASSQEPLHYEQYF. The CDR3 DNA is TGCGCCAGCAGCCAAGAGCCACTTCACTACGAGCAGTACTTC.

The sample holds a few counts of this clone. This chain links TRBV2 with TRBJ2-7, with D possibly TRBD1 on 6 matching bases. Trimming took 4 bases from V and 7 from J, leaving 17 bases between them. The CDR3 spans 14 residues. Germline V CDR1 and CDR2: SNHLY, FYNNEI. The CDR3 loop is CASSVEAGVGEQYF. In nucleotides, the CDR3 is TGTGCCAGCAGTGTTGAGGCAGGGGTCGGGGAGCAGTACTTC.

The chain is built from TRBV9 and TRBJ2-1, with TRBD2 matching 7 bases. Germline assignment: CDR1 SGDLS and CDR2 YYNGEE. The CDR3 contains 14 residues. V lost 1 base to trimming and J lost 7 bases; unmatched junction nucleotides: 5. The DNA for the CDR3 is TGTGCCAGCAGCGTATTACGGGGAGGGAATGAGCAGTTCTTC. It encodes CASSVLRGGNEQFF.

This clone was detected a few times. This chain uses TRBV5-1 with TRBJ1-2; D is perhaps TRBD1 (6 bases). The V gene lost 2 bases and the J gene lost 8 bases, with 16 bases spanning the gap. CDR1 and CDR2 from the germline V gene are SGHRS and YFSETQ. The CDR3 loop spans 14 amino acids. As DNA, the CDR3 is TGCGCCAGCAGCTTTGGACAGACTGGGGGAGGCTACACCTTC. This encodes CASSFGQTGGGYTF. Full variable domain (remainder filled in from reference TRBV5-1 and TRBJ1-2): KAGVTQTPRYLIKTRGQQVTLSCSPISGHRSVSWYQQTPGQGLQFLFEYFSETQRNKGNFPGRFSGRQFSNSRSEMNVSTLELGDSALYLCASSFGQTGGGYTFGSGTRLTVV.

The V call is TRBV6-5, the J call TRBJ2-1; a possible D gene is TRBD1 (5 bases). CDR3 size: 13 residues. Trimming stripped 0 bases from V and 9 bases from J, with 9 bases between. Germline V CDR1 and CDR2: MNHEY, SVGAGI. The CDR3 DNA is TGTGCCAGCAGTTACTCGGGAACAGGTGAGCAGTTCTTC. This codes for CASSYSGTGEQFF.

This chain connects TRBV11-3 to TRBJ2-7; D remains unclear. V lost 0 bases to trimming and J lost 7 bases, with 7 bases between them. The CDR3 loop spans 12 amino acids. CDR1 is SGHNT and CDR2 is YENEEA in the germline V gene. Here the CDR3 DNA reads TGTGCCAGCAGCTTAGACAGTACGGAGCAGTACTTC. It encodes CASSLDSTEQYF.

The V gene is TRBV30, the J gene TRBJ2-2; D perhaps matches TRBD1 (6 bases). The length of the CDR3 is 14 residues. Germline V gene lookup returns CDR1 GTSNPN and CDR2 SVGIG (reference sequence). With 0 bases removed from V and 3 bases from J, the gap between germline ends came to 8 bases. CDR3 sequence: CAWSVNRDTGELFF. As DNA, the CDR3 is TGTGCCTGGAGTGTAAACAGGGACACCGGGGAGCTGTTTTTT.

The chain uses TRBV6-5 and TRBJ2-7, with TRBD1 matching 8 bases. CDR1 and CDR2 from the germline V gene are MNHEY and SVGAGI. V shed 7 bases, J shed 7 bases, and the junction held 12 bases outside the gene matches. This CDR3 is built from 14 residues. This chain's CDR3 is CASTERTGWVEQYF. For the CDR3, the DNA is TGTGCCAGCACTGAGAGGACAGGGTGGGTTGAGCAGTACTTC.

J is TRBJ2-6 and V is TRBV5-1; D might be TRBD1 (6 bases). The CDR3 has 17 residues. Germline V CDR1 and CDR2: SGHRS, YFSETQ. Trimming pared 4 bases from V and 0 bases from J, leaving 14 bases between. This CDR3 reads CASSPQGLSSGANVLTF. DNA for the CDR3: TGCGCCAGCAGCCCCCAGGGGTTGAGCTCTGGGGCCAACGTCCTGACTTTC.

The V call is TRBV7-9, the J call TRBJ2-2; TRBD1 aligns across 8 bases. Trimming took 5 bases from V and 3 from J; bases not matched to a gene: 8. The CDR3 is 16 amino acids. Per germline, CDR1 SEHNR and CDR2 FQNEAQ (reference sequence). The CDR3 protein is CASSRNTGGYTGELFF. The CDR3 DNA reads TGTGCCAGCAGCCGGAATACAGGGGGGTACACCGGGGAGCTGTTTTTT.

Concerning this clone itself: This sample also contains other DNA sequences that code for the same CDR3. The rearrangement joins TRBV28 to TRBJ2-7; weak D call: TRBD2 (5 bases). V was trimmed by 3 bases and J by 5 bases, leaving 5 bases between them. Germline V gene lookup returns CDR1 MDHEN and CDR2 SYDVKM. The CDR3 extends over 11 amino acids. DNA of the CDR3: TGTGCCAGCAGTTTGAGGGACGAGCAGTACTTC. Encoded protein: CASSLRDEQYF.

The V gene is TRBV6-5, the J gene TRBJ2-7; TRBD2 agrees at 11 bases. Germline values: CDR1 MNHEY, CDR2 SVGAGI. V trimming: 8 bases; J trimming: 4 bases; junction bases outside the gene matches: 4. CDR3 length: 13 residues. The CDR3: CASRLAGTYEQYF. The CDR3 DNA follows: TGTGCCAGCCGACTAGCGGGAACGTACGAGCAGTACTTC.

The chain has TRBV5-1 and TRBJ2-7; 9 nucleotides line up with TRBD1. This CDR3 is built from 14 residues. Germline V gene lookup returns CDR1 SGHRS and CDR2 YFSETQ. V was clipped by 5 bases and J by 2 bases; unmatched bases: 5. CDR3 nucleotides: TGCGCCAGCAGGCAGGGACAGGGACCCTACGAGCAGTACTTC. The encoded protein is CASRQGQGPYEQYF.

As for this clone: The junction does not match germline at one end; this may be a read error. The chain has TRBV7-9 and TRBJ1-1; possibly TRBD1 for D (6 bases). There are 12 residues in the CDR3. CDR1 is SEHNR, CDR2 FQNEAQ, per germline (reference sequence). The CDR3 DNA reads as TGTTCCAGCAGTCATCAGGGGCCGGAAGCTTTCTTT. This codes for CSSSHQGPEAFF.

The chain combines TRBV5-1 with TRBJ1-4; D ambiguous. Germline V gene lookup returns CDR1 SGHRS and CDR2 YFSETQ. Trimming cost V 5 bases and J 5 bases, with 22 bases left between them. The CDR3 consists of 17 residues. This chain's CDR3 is CASSNLPITNTNEKLFF. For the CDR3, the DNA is TGCGCCAGCAGTAACCTCCCGATAACCAACACGAATGAAAAACTGTTTTTT.

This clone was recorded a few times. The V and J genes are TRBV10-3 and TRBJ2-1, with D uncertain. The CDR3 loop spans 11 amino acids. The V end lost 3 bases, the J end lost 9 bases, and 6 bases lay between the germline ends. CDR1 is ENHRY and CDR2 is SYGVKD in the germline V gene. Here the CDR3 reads CAISDSLEQFF. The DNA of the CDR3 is TGTGCCATCAGTGACAGTCTTGAGCAGTTCTTC.

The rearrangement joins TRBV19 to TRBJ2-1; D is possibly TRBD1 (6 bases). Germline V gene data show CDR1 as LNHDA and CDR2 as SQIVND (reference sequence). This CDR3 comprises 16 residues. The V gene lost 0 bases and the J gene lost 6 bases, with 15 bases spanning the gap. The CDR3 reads CASSIDLQGISNEQFF. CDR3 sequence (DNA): TGTGCCAGTAGTATAGATCTCCAGGGGATAAGCAATGAGCAGTTCTTC.

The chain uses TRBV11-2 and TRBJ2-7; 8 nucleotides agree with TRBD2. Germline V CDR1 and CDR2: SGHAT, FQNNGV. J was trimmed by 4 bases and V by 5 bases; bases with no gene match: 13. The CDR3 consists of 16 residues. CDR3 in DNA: TGTGCCAGCAGCAACCTCCGGGAGGGGGTGGGTTACGAGCAGTACTTC. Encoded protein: CASSNLREGVGYEQYF.

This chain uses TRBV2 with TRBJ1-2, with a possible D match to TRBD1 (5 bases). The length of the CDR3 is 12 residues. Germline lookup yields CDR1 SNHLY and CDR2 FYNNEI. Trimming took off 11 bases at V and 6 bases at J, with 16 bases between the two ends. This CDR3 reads CASKGQVNGYTF. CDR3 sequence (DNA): TGTGCCTCCAAGGGGCAAGTCAATGGCTACACCTTC.